The 10 T cell receptor beta chains presented below share a single source sample, sequenced in a study of CD8 T cells in ankylosing spondylitis. TCRdb re-called the 5' RACE reads with MiXCR, one entry per CDR3 protein. Among about 260,000 distinct CDR3 sequences listed, 20% were seen once. The sequenced material came from blood, either unsorted or a sorted T cell fraction (not recorded which). The receptors originated from a male donor with ankylosing spondylitis or in good health (not recorded which).

This clonotype was counted a few times. As DNA, the CDR3 is TGTGCCAGCAGCCAAGCTCAGGGGGGAGCTGAAGCTTTCTTT. This translates into CASSQAQGGAEAFF. V is TRBV14 and J is TRBJ1-1; TRBD1 agrees at 7 bases. The trim removed 1 base at V and 6 bases at J, leaving 5 bases unmatched. The CDR3 is 14 residues long. The V gene's germline CDR1 is SGHDN and CDR2 FVKESK.

This sequence joins TRBV6-5 and TRBJ2-5, with 7 bases identical to TRBD1. Germline lookup yields CDR1 MNHEY and CDR2 SVGAGI. The ends lost 0 bases at V and 5 bases at J; junction bases unmatched: 6. This CDR3 has 15 amino acids. This chain's CDR3 is CASSYSRQGEETQYF. The CDR3 DNA follows: TGTGCCAGCAGTTACTCTAGACAGGGTGAGGAGACCCAGTACTTC.

This clonotype was picked up a small number of times. This rearrangement joins TRBV6-1 to TRBJ1-5; the D is unclear. The length of the CDR3 is 19 residues. CDR1 is MNHNS and CDR2 is SASEGT in the germline V gene. V was pared by 7 bases and J by 1 base, with 26 bases between. The CDR3 sequence: CASTNPLGGPPISNQPQHF. As DNA, the CDR3 is TGTGCCAGCACCAACCCGCTGGGCGGACCCCCGATAAGCAATCAGCCCCAGCATTTT.

This chain uses TRBV14 with TRBJ2-4; the D call may be TRBD1 or TRBD2 (5 bases each). Germline V lookup: CDR1 SGHDN, CDR2 FVKESK. This CDR3 comprises 16 residues. Trimming shortened V by 2 bases and J by 7 bases, and 18 bases separated the two germline ends. This CDR3 is CASSQRGPGYYNIQYF. Here the CDR3 DNA reads TGTGCCAGCAGCCAAAGGGGACCAGGGTACTATAACATTCAGTACTTC.

Comment on this clonotype: A much more abundant neighbour one base away suggests this may be a read error. The V gene is TRBV12-3 or TRBV12-4, the J gene TRBJ2-5; D perhaps matches TRBD1 (6 bases). This CDR3 contains 13 residues. The CDR3 loop reads CVSSSGHQETQYF. The CDR3, as DNA: TGTGTCAGCAGTTCGGGACATCAAGAGACCCAGTACTTC.

J is TRBJ2-7 and V is TRBV6-1; tentative D call: TRBD2 (6 bases). CDR3 size: 13 residues. Germline assignment: CDR1 MNHNS and CDR2 SASEGT. V was cut by 1 base and J by 5 bases, with 9 bases left in between. CDR3 sequence reads: CASSEGGGNEQYV. CDR3 bases: TGTGCCAGCAGTGAAGGTGGGGGGAACGAGCAGTACGTC.

This clonotype was seen only a few times. V usage is TRBV6-6 and J usage is TRBJ2-7; 9 nucleotides line up with TRBD1. The CDR3 runs to 13 residues. Unmatched junction bases numbered 15, after V lost 8 bases and J lost 13 bases. Per germline, CDR1 MNHNY and CDR2 SVGAGI (reference sequence). CDR3 amino acids: CASLQGQGNSFYV. In DNA, the CDR3 is TGTGCCAGCCTGCAGGGACAGGGTAACTCCTTTTACGTC.

This clonotype was seen a few times. J is TRBJ2-5 and V is TRBV10-3, with 9 nucleotides matching TRBD1. The junction had 3 bases not matched to a gene; V was cut back by 2 bases and J by 5 bases. Germline V gene lookup returns CDR1 ENHRY and CDR2 SYGVKD. This CDR3 spans 14 amino acids. This CDR3 is CAISEPGQGETQYF. DNA of the CDR3: TGTGCCATCAGTGAGCCAGGACAGGGGGAGACCCAGTACTTC.

This clonotype was seen a handful of times. The chain joins TRBV10-3 to TRBJ1-4; D might be TRBD1 (6 bases). Germline V gene lookup returns CDR1 ENHRY and CDR2 SYGVKD. With 4 bases removed from V and 6 bases from J, the gap between germline ends came to 12 bases. This CDR3 is built from 14 residues. CDR3 sequence reads: CAISGTGSYEKLFF. The CDR3 DNA is TGTGCCATCAGTGGCACAGGGTCTTATGAAAAACTGTTTTTT.

This clonotype has more than one count but fewer than ten. V is TRBV10-3 and J is TRBJ1-4; possible D gene TRBD1, 6 bases. V was cut by 0 bases and J by 7 bases, with 18 bases left in between. Per the germline V gene, CDR1 is ENHRY and CDR2 is SYGVKD. The CDR3 contains 17 residues. The CDR3 bases are TGTGCCATCAGTGAGTCCCGAGGGGGAACGGGACGTGAAAAACTGTTTTTT. This encodes CAISESRGGTGREKLFF.